The 20 T cell receptor beta chains reported below all come from one sample, sequenced in a study of CD8+ T cells in alopecia areata. Once RNA had been extracted, it was reverse transcribed into cDNA to act as the sequencing template. This table comes from immunoSEQ multiplex PCR, and its TCRdb copy is limited to in-frame clones, with some not included. In the table there are 170,000 or so clones, less than 70% of which are singletons. Treatment reported: oral pan-JAK inhibitor, 5-10 mg twice daily. The specimen comprised CD4+ T cells sorted from blood, sampled at week 4, from a patient treated with tofacitinib. Receptor source: a human donor with alopecia areata.

This sequence joins TRBV9 and TRBJ1-1, with 8 bases matching TRBD1. With V trimmed by 2 bases and J by 1 base, 1 base remained unmatched. Germline CDR1 reads SGDLS; CDR2 reads YYNGEE. The CDR3 contains 14 residues. CDR3 sequence (DNA): TGTGCCAGCAGCGTCGGACAGGGGAACACTGAAGCTTTCTTT. It encodes CASSVGQGNTEAFF. Full variable domain (missing parts from reference TRBV9 and TRBJ1-1): DSGVTQTPKHLITATGQRVTLRCSPRSGDLSVYWYQQSLDQGLQFLIQYYNGEERAKGNILERFSAQQFPDLHSELNLSSLELGDSALYFCASSVGQGNTEAFFGQGTRLTVV.

The genes are TRBV29-1 and TRBJ2-5; D may be TRBD2 (6 bases). The germline V and J ends were trimmed by 8 bases and 2 bases, with 12 bases remaining between them. The CDR3 sequence is 12 residues long. Germline V gives CDR1 SQVTM, CDR2 ANQGSEA. The CDR3 loop reads CSITGGQETQYF. CDR3 DNA sequence: TGCAGCATAACCGGGGGTCAAGAGACCCAGTACTTC.

The V call is TRBV29-1, the J call TRBJ2-4; 7 nucleotides line up with TRBD1. With V trimmed by 7 bases and J by 1 base, 10 bases remained unmatched. The CDR3 runs to 15 residues. The germline gives CDR1 SQVTM, CDR2 ANQGSEA. The CDR3 DNA reads as TGCAGCGCCGAATTGACAGGGCGGGCCAAAAACATTCAGTACTTC. Amino acids: CSAELTGRAKNIQYF. Together with reference TRBV29-1 and TRBJ2-4, the CDR3 gives the full variable domain: SAVISQKPSRDICQRGTSLTIQCQVDSQVTMMFWYRQQPGQSLTLIATANQGSEATYESGFVIDKFPISRPNLTFSTLTVSNMSPEDSSIYLCSAELTGRAKNIQYFGAGTRLSVL.

The chain has TRBV19 and TRBJ2-5, with D uncertain. The CDR3 consists of 11 residues. Germline V gene data show CDR1 as LNHDA and CDR2 as SQIVND (reference sequence). The V end was cut by 5 bases, the J end by 1 base, with 2 bases between. The CDR3 here is CASSFQETQYF. The CDR3 DNA reads TGTGCCAGTAGTTTCCAAGAGACCCAGTACTTC.

The V call is TRBV25-1, the J call TRBJ1-6; D is unclear. Trimming shortened V by 7 bases and J by 8 bases, and 18 bases separated the two germline ends. This CDR3 is built from 15 residues. Germline values: CDR1 MGHDK, CDR2 SYGVNS. The CDR3 nucleotides are TGTGCCAGCACCCGGGCCCCCAGCGGGGATTCACCCCTCCACTTT. It is translated as CASTRAPSGDSPLHF.

The CDR3 here is CASSIRTQYF. The CDR3 coding sequence is TGCGCCAGCAGTATTAGGACCCAGTACTTC. This chain uses TRBV23-1 with TRBJ2-5; D ambiguous. TRBV23-1 is annotated as an ORF whose role is uncertain. Trimming shortened V by 5 bases and J by 7 bases, and 5 bases separated the two germline ends. The CDR3 sequence is 10 residues long.

This clone was recorded a few times. This rearrangement joins TRBV6-5 to TRBJ1-1; 7 nucleotides agree with TRBD1. This CDR3 spans 13 amino acids. The germline V gene encodes CDR1 MNHEY and CDR2 SVGAGI. V gave up 10 bases and J gave up 8 bases; unmatched junction bases: 13. The CDR3 DNA reads as TGTGCCATCCGGCGTAAGAACAGGGGAGAAGCTTTCTTT. Translated, it gives CAIRRKNRGEAFF.

This chain joins TRBV30 and TRBJ2-7, with D possibly TRBD1 on 5 matching bases. There are 12 residues in the CDR3. CDR1 is GTSNPN, CDR2 SVGIG, per germline (reference sequence). V lost 4 bases and J lost 4, with 11 bases in between. The CDR3, as DNA: TGTGCCTGGATGGCAGGGCCGTACGAGCAGTACTTC. It specifies CAWMAGPYEQYF.

The chain recombines TRBV30 with TRBJ1-2, with D tentatively TRBD1 (6 bases). Trimming took off 0 bases at V and 4 bases at J, with 12 bases between the two ends. In germline, CDR1 is GTSNPN, CDR2 SVGIG (reference sequence). This CDR3 region has 14 residues. CDR3 nucleotide sequence: TGTGCCTGGAGTGTAGGGGGGGGCAGCTATGGCTACACCTTC. Amino acid sequence: CAWSVGGGSYGYTF.

The genes are TRBV29-1 and TRBJ1-4, with TRBD1 identical over 10 bases. Germline-derived CDR1 and CDR2 are SQVTM and ANQGSEA. CDR3 size: 15 residues. Trimming took 6 bases from V and 8 from J; bases not matched to a gene: 12. CDR3 sequence reads: CSVNTWTGGNEKLFF. CDR3 in DNA: TGCAGCGTGAATACCTGGACAGGGGGGAACGAAAAACTGTTTTTT.

CDR3 amino acids: CASSLDERGVTDTQYF. The CDR3 DNA is TGTGCCAGCAGCTTGGATGAGCGGGGGGTCACAGATACGCAGTATTTT. This chain joins TRBV5-4 and TRBJ2-3; 9 bases line up with TRBD2. The CDR3 consists of 16 residues. The junction had 4 bases not matched to a gene; V was cut back by 0 bases and J by 2 bases. From germline, CDR1 is SGHNT and CDR2 YYREEE (reference sequence).

CDR3 in amino acids: CASSRPGIRAEAFF. As DNA, the CDR3 is TGCGCCAGCAGCCGGCCTGGAATAAGGGCTGAAGCTTTCTTT. The chain has TRBV4-1 and TRBJ1-1; the D is unclear. V was pared by 4 bases and J by 6 bases, with 15 bases between. CDR3 size: 14 residues. The germline CDR1 and CDR2 sequences are MGHRA and YSYEKL.

This rearrangement joins TRBV5-1 to TRBJ2-2, with 8 bases matching TRBD1. The ends lost 4 bases at V and 3 bases at J; junction bases unmatched: 5. The CDR3 has 15 residues. Germline assignment: CDR1 SGHRS and CDR2 YFSETQ. CDR3 in DNA: TGCGCCAGCAGCACCGGGACAGGCCACACCGGGGAGCTGTTTTTT. Its translation is CASSTGTGHTGELFF.

This sequence joins TRBV29-1 and TRBJ2-1; 10 bases are shared with TRBD2. V shed 7 bases, J shed 4 bases, and the junction held 7 bases outside the gene matches. Germline-derived CDR1 and CDR2 are SQVTM and ANQGSEA. The CDR3 contains 14 residues. The CDR3 nucleotides read TGCAGCGCCGAGCGGGGGGGTCTATACAATGAGCAGTTCTTC. This codes for CSAERGGLYNEQFF.

V is TRBV30 and J is TRBJ1-4; perhaps TRBD1 as D (6 bases). There are 16 residues in the CDR3. V lost 2 bases and J 8 bases, leaving 21 bases between the germline ends. The germline V gene has CDR1 GTSNPN and CDR2 SVGIG (reference sequence). CDR3 sequence: CAWSPERTAGGEKLFF. CDR3 DNA: TGTGCCTGGAGTCCTGAAAGGACAGCCGGGGGCGAAAAACTGTTTTTT.

This clone was detected a few times. This chain connects TRBV30 to TRBJ1-6; D not certain. Trimming took 0 bases from V and 5 from J, leaving 11 bases between them. Germline loops: CDR1 GTSNPN, CDR2 SVGIG (reference sequence). The length of the CDR3 is 15 residues. The CDR3 coding sequence is TGTGCCTGGAGTGTACTGAAGGGCGATAATTCACCCCTCCACTTT. This translates into CAWSVLKGDNSPLHF.

V is TRBV29-1 and J is TRBJ2-7; TRBD2 might be the D (6 bases). Trimming took 0 bases from V and 2 from J, leaving 14 bases between them. Per the germline V gene, CDR1 is SQVTM and CDR2 is ANQGSEA. The CDR3 loop spans 15 amino acids. The CDR3 sequence: CSVEERRDWPYEQYF. The CDR3 region has the DNA TGCAGCGTTGAAGAGCGCCGGGACTGGCCCTACGAGCAGTACTTC.

CDR3 protein: CASSEPSGVSSYNEQFF. CDR3 DNA: TGTGCCAGCAGTGAGCCTTCTGGGGTTAGCTCCTACAATGAGCAGTTCTTC. The rearrangement joins TRBV2 to TRBJ2-1; D is uncertain. This CDR3 is built from 17 residues. The V and J ends lost 3 bases and 0 bases respectively, with 15 bases between them. Germline V gives CDR1 SNHLY, CDR2 FYNNEI.

This chain links TRBV2 with TRBJ2-2; no reliable D call. V was trimmed by 3 bases and J by 9 bases, leaving 14 bases between them. The CDR3 contains 14 residues. The germline V gene has CDR1 SNHLY and CDR2 FYNNEI. CDR3 coding DNA: TGTGCCAGCAGTGAGTCGGTTGGATCCCGGGAGCTGTTTTTT. Protein sequence: CASSESVGSRELFF.

The chain combines TRBV7-8 with TRBJ2-7; D is unclear. Germline V gives CDR1 SGHVS, CDR2 FQNEAQ. V lost 1 base and J lost 2, with 9 bases in between. CDR3 length: 14 residues. The chain's CDR3 is CASSLVGSAYEQYF. The CDR3 DNA is TGTGCCAGCAGCTTAGTCGGGTCCGCCTACGAGCAGTACTTC.